One and the same sample provided the 22 T cell receptor beta chains below, sequenced in a study of blood T cell repertoires in COVID-19. Sequenced by immunoSEQ multiplex PCR; TCRdb stores in-frame clones only, minus some. The data hold about 480,000 clones, with 85% to 90% observed a single time. The sequencing sample was made of peripheral blood. The receptors were gathered from a man aged 18 to 30 with COVID-19, enrolled during active disease.

The chain recombines TRBV27 with TRBJ2-1; D call uncertain. The CDR3 is made up of 12 amino acids. V lost 5 bases to trimming and J lost 4 bases, with 6 bases between them. CDR1 MNHEY and CDR2 SMNVEV come from the germline V gene (reference sequence). The CDR3 spells CASSPQYNEQFF. Here the CDR3 DNA reads TGTGCCAGCAGTCCACAGTACAATGAGCAGTTCTTC.

This rearrangement joins TRBV14 to TRBJ1-2; 7 bases are a match to TRBD1. Germline V lookup: CDR1 SGHDN, CDR2 FVKESK. The CDR3 runs to 16 residues. Trimming removed 4 bases from V and 0 bases from J; junction bases left unmatched: 8. The CDR3 DNA reads as TGTGCCAGCAGCCCAGGGACAGCGCATTCTAACTATGGCTACACCTTC. Amino acid sequence: CASSPGTAHSNYGYTF.

The rearrangement uses TRBV24-1 and TRBJ1-1; TRBD1 aligns across 9 bases. This CDR3 contains 13 residues. Germline V lookup: CDR1 KGHDR, CDR2 SFDVKD. V shed 4 bases, J shed 13 bases, and the junction held 9 bases outside the gene matches. The CDR3 spells CATSDPGQGRVFF. CDR3 coding DNA: TGTGCCACCAGTGACCCAGGACAGGGGAGGGTTTTCTTT.

The chain joins TRBV27 to TRBJ2-7; the D is unclear. The CDR3 runs 14 residues. Germline CDR1 reads MNHEY; CDR2 reads SMNVEV (reference sequence). V lost 10 bases, J lost 2 bases, and 18 bases lay in between. DNA for the CDR3: TGTGCCACAGCACGCCAGACTTCCACCTACGAGCAGTACTTC. Protein sequence: CATARQTSTYEQYF.

V usage is TRBV6-8 and J usage is TRBJ1-1; 10 nucleotides match TRBD1. The J segment lost 10 bases and the V segment lost 6 bases, leaving 8 bases of the junction unmatched. From germline, CDR1 is MNHGY and CDR2 SAAAGT. This CDR3 comprises 13 residues. CDR3 nucleotides: TGTGCCAGCAGCGGGACAGGGGACCCCAGAGCTTTCTTT. Residues: CASSGTGDPRAFF.

The chain employs TRBV7-9 and TRBJ2-7; the match to TRBD1 covers 9 bases. Germline V lookup: CDR1 SEHNR, CDR2 FQNEAQ (reference sequence). The CDR3 runs to 14 residues. V lost 5 bases, J lost 7 bases, and 9 bases stayed unmatched. CDR3 nucleotides: TGTGCCAGCAGCCCTCCCGGGACAGGGTTTGAGCAGTACTTC. Translation gives CASSPPGTGFEQYF.

The count of this clone is one. The gene calls are TRBV21-1 and TRBJ1-5; the table's D call of TRBD1 was not tested on the DNA. TRBV21-1 is annotated as a pseudogene. The CDR3 has 17 residues. The CDR3 is CASSNCRGPLSNQPQHF. The CDR3 DNA is TGTGCCAGCAGCAATTGCAGGGGGCCGTTAAGCAATCAGCCCCAGCATTTT.

The V gene is TRBV18, the J gene TRBJ2-2; TRBD2 agrees at 9 bases. V was clipped by 4 bases and J by 6 bases; unmatched bases: 6. CDR3 length equals 15 residues. The germline V gene has CDR1 KGHSH and CDR2 LQKENI. Here the CDR3 DNA reads TGTGCCAGCTCACGGGAACTAGCGGGCTCCGGGGAGCTGTTTTTT. Amino acid sequence: CASSRELAGSGELFF.

The gene calls are TRBV3-1 (or the pseudogene TRBV3-2) and TRBJ2-1, with D uncertain. This CDR3 contains 15 residues. Germline lookup yields CDR1 LGHDT and CDR2 YNNKEL (reference sequence). The germline V and J ends were trimmed by 1 base and 8 bases, with 15 bases remaining between them. The CDR3 coding sequence is TGTGCCAGCAGCCAAGGATTGTCAGTGTACGATGAGCAGTTCTTC. Protein product: CASSQGLSVYDEQFF.

The chain joins TRBV27 to TRBJ2-7; TRBD1 matches at 9 bases. CDR3 length equals 14 residues. From germline, CDR1 is MNHEY and CDR2 SMNVEV (reference sequence). J gave up 2 bases and V 6 bases, and 5 bases lay outside the gene matches. The CDR3 coding sequence is TGTGCCAGCAGGGGGGACAGGGAGGCCTACGAGCAGTACTTC. Protein: CASRGDREAYEQYF.

The chain has TRBV9 and TRBJ2-1, with TRBD2 as a possible D gene (6 bases). Per germline, CDR1 SGDLS and CDR2 YYNGEE. This CDR3 is built from 15 residues. The V gene lost 3 bases and the J gene lost 4 bases, with 14 bases spanning the gap. In DNA, the CDR3 is TGTGCCAGCAGCGACGCGGGATTGACTTACAATGAGCAGTTCTTC. This encodes CASSDAGLTYNEQFF.

DNA of the CDR3: TGTGCCAGCTCACCAGGGGGGGTGAACACTGAAGCTTTCTTT. This sequence encodes CASSPGGVNTEAFF. V and J are TRBV18 and TRBJ1-1; tentative D call: TRBD1 (5 bases). The CDR3 spans 14 residues. Looked up from germline, CDR1 is KGHSH and CDR2 is LQKENI. V was shortened by 2 bases and J by 0 bases, with 7 bases between the two germline ends.

This chain joins TRBV6-5 and TRBJ1-1; D is undetermined. Trimming removed 8 bases from V and 3 bases from J, with 10 bases in between. The CDR3 runs to 12 residues. CDR1 and CDR2 (germline): MNHEY, SVGAGI. The CDR3 loop reads CASGTQDTEAFF. In DNA form, the CDR3 reads TGTGCCAGCGGCACTCAGGACACTGAAGCTTTCTTT.

This sequence joins TRBV6-5 and TRBJ2-7; maybe TRBD2 (7 bases). Germline loops: CDR1 MNHEY, CDR2 SVGAGI. This CDR3 region has 15 residues. The ends were cut back, 5 bases at V and 3 bases at J, with 17 bases in the middle. The CDR3 reads CASSRGGGSNYEQYF. The CDR3 region has the DNA TGTGCCAGCAGTAGGGGAGGGGGTTCGAACTACGAGCAGTACTTC.

This CDR3 reads CASSFSPGQGNDGYTF. The CDR3 nucleotides are TGTGCCAGCAGCTTCTCTCCGGGACAGGGTAATGATGGCTACACCTTC. The gene calls are TRBV7-2 and TRBJ1-2; 9 bases align to TRBD1. The CDR3 consists of 16 residues. In germline, CDR1 is SGHTA, CDR2 FQGNSA. J gave up 6 bases and V 3 bases, and 11 bases lay outside the gene matches.

The rearrangement links TRBV12-3 or TRBV12-4 to TRBJ2-5, with 7 bases identical to TRBD2. CDR3 length: 13 amino acids. J gave up 5 bases and V 0 bases, and 0 bases lay outside the gene matches. The CDR3 reads CASSLAGRETQYF. CDR3 DNA sequence: TGTGCCAGCAGTTTAGCCGGGAGGGAGACCCAGTACTTC.

V is TRBV7-6 and J is TRBJ1-4, with TRBD1 matching 7 bases. CDR1 is SGHVS and CDR2 is FNYEAQ in the germline V gene. J gave up 3 bases and V 5 bases, and 9 bases lay outside the gene matches. CDR3 length equals 16 residues. In DNA, the CDR3 is TGTGCCAGCAGCACATCTCCGGGACAGCCTAATGAAAAACTGTTTTTT. Translated, it gives CASSTSPGQPNEKLFF.

This chain joins TRBV6-2 or TRBV6-3 and TRBJ2-1; 11 positions agree with TRBD2. Looked up from germline, CDR1 is MNHEY and CDR2 is SVGEGT. CDR3 length equals 15 residues. The V segment lost 6 bases and the J segment 4 bases; nucleotides outside the gene matches: 5. CDR3 protein: CASSPTSGGYNEQFF. The CDR3, as DNA: TGTGCCAGCAGCCCAACTAGCGGGGGTTACAATGAGCAGTTCTTC.

The rearrangement joins TRBV2 to TRBJ2-7, with 8 bases aligning to TRBD2. V lost 3 bases and J lost 4; bases outside the gene matches: 5. Germline loops: CDR1 SNHLY, CDR2 FYNNEI. This CDR3 region has 14 residues. CDR3 nucleotides: TGTGCCAGCAGTGAGTCTGCGGGGGGATACGAGCAGTACTTC. Encoded protein: CASSESAGGYEQYF. Full variable domain (outside the CDR3, taken from reference TRBV2 and TRBJ2-7): EPEVTQTPSHQVTQMGQEVILRCVPISNHLYFYWYRQILGQKVEFLVSFYNNEISEKSEIFDDQFSVERPDGSNFTLKIRSTKLEDSAMYFCASSESAGGYEQYFGPGTRLTVT.

This clone was seen more than once but under ten times. The V call is TRBV5-5, the J call TRBJ2-3, with D possibly being TRBD2 (5 bases). The CDR3 spans 16 residues. The germline V gene has CDR1 SGHKS and CDR2 YYEKEE (reference sequence). With 0 bases removed from V and 2 bases from J, the gap between germline ends came to 13 bases. The DNA of the CDR3 is TGTGCCAGCAGCTTGGCCGGACTGCCCCTCACAGATACGCAGTATTTT. It specifies CASSLAGLPLTDTQYF.

This clone was counted a single time. The chain is built from TRBV10-3 and TRBJ2-5, with D perhaps matching TRBD2 (6 bases). The germline CDR1 and CDR2 sequences are ENHRY and SYGVKD. V was clipped by 11 bases and J by 3 bases, with 13 bases between them. CDR3 length: 12 residues. The CDR3 DNA follows: TGTGCCCTAGGGGAGGCAGAAGAGACCCAGTACTTC. Encoded protein: CALGEAEETQYF.

The CDR3 coding sequence is TGTGCCAGCAGCCAATCGAAATTAGCGGGAGGGTACCACGAGCAGTACTTC. It codes for CASSQSKLAGGYHEQYF. The gene calls are TRBV16 and TRBJ2-7, with 11 bases fitting TRBD2. Germline V gives CDR1 KGHSY, CDR2 FQNENV. V shed 0 bases and J 5 bases; nucleotides not matched to a gene: 9. This CDR3 comprises 17 residues.